This T cell receptor beta chain originates from a study of monozygotic twins with inflammatory bowel disease (dated by TCRdb to the late 2010s). Concerning the study at large: The complete study included approximately 28 monozygotic twin pairs: 19 IBD-discordant Danish pairs and nine German pairs, of which four were IBD-concordant and five were IBD-discordant. Disease-associated traits were sought mainly through comparisons between IBD patients and their genetically identical healthy co-twins within discordant pairs. Each individual had, on average, about 151 000 unique TCRalpha sequences and 181 000 unique TCRbeta sequences available for analysis. Overall study outcomes, separate from this receptor: Different T cell subtypes could not be distinguished in the analysis. No single strong signal or clonotype linked to IBD turned up in the results, so the idea that one exists was not supported. Because patients were on differing immunosuppressive treatments, the repertoires may have picked up extra background noise and inter-individual variability. TCRbeta repertoire diversity, by inverse Simpson index, was decreased in IBD patients compared with their healthy co-twins. IBD patients shared fewer clonotypes with other individuals than healthy twins did, most markedly in patients showing signs of disease activity. Concordant and discordant twins showed no difference in repertoire similarity, possibly because of limited statistical power.

Its CDR3 holds 15 amino acids, cysteine through phenylalanine. DNA is not recorded here. As encoded in the germline V gene, CDR1 is SGHRS while CDR2 is YFSETQ. To prepare the library, 5' RACE was applied. Preparation of each TCR library used about 3,200 ng of total RNA. cDNA was synthesized with SMARTScribe reverse transcriptase in eight separate reactions per sample. During cDNA synthesis, template switching introduced unique molecular identifiers that contained a 6-nucleotide sample barcode. TCRalpha and TCRbeta cDNA was amplified by two nested PCRs of 16 and 9 cycles, with bead purification after each PCR. Before amplification, the cDNA was treated with uracil DNA-glycosylase and purified using the QIAquick PCR purification kit. The second PCR added Illumina TruSeq-compatible adapters along with sample-specific barcodes. TapeStation and Qubit were used to check library quality and concentration, and around 4.7 ng of each library was pooled. Sequencing of the pooled libraries was done on an Illumina HiSeq2500 single-index Rapid Run using custom sequencing primers and 2 x 100 bp reads. As for the original processing: MiGEC version 1.2.6 was used for UMI-based consensus assembly, which corrected PCR and sequencing errors. MiXCR version 2.1.1 was used to carry out V(D)J alignment, clonotype assembly and CDR3 extraction. Gene usage, clonotype sharing and MAIT/NKT TCR abundance were normalised by analysing the top 1000, 10 000 and 20 000 clonotypes per sample. Diversity was computed as the inverse Simpson index with the vegan R package after downsampling to 27 000 UMIs. Statistical testing used paired Mann-Whitney U tests on the discordant twin pairs and applied Benjamini-Hochberg correction for multiple testing. Through TCRdb reprocessing, the reads give one entry per CDR3 protein sequence; DNA is omitted. These V and J calls are TCRdb output, not the study's own analysis. The sample's clone listing holds about 450,000 distinct CDR3 sequences. Together, the top ten hold roughly 2.3% of the sample.

A roughly 2.5 ml peripheral blood sample was drawn into PAXgene tubes per donor and stored at -80°C. Without any T cell sorting, total RNA was extracted from whole blood using the PAXgene blood miRNA kit on an automated QIAcube. Peripheral blood from monozygotic twin pairs who were concordant or discordant for inflammatory bowel disease underwent deep TCRalpha and TCRbeta repertoire profiling using unique molecular barcoding. Smoking habits were recorded for all twin pairs, and each individual was classified as a current, former or never smoker. Details on this clonotype: What antigen it recognizes has not been identified.

The source of this sequence is a human donor with ulcerative colitis or Crohn's disease, or a healthy co-twin of an affected twin (not recorded which). The sequenced sample consisted of blood. The chain joins TRBV5-1 to TRBJ1-4; TCRdb picks TRBD1, but there is no DNA to check that call. The CDR3 region: CASSLGPGNNEKLFF.